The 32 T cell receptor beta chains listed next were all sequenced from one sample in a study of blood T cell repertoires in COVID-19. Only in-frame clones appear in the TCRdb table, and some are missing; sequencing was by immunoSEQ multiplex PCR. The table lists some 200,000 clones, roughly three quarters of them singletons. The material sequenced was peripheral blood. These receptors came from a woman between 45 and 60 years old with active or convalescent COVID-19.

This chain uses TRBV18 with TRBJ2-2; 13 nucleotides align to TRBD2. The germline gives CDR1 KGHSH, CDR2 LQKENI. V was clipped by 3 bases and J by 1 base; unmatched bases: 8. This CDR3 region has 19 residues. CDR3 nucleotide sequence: TGTGCCAGCTCACCGCCCCGGACTAGCGGGAGAGGGAACACCGGGGAGCTGTTTTTT. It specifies CASSPPRTSGRGNTGELFF.

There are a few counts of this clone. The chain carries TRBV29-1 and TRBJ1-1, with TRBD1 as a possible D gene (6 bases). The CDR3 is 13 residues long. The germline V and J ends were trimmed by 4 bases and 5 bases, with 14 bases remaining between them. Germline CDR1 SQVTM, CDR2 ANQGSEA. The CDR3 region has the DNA TGCAGCGTTGGGGCCTCTAGGGGGACTGAAGCTTTCTTT. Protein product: CSVGASRGTEAFF.

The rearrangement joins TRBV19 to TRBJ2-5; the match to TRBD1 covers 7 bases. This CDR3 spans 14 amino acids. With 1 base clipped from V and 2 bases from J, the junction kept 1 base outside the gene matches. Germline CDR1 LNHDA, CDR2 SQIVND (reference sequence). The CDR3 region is CASSIVGQQETQYF. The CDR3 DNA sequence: TGTGCCAGTAGTATAGTGGGACAGCAAGAGACCCAGTACTTC.

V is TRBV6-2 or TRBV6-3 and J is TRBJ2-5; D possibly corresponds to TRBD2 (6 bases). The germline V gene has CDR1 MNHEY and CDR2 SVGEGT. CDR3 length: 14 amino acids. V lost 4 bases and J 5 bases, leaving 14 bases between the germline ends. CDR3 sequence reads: CASSWGLDGETQYF. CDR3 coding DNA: TGTGCCAGCAGTTGGGGACTCGACGGGGAGACCCAGTACTTC.

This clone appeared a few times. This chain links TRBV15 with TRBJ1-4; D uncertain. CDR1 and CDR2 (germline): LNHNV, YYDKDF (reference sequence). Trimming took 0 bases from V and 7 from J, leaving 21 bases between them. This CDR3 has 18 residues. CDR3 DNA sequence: TGTGCCACCAGCAGAGATCGACTAAAAAGAAGAGGCGGTGAAAAACTGTTTTTT. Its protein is CATSRDRLKRRGGEKLFF.

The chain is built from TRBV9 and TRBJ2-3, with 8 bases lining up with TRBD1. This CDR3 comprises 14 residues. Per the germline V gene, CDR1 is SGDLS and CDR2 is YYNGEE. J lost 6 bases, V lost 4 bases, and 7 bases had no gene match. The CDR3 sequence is CASSPGQGWDTQYF. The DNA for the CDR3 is TGTGCCAGCAGCCCCGGACAGGGCTGGGATACGCAGTATTTT. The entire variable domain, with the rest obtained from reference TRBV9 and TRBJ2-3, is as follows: DSGVTQTPKHLITATGQRVTLRCSPRSGDLSVYWYQQSLDQGLQFLIQYYNGEERAKGNILERFSAQQFPDLHSELNLSSLELGDSALYFCASSPGQGWDTQYFGPGTRLTVL.

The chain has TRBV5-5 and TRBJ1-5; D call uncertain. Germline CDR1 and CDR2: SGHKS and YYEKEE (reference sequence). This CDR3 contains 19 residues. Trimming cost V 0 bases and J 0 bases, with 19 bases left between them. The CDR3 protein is CASSLDVEGLGDSNQPQHF. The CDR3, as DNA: TGTGCCAGCAGCTTGGATGTCGAGGGATTAGGAGATAGCAATCAGCCCCAGCATTTT.

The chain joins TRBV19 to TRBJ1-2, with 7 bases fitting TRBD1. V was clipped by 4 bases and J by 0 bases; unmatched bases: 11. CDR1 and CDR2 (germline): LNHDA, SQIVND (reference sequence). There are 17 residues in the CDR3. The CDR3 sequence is CASSTKTWTGPNYGYTF. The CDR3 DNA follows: TGTGCCAGTAGTACTAAAACTTGGACAGGCCCTAACTATGGCTACACCTTC.

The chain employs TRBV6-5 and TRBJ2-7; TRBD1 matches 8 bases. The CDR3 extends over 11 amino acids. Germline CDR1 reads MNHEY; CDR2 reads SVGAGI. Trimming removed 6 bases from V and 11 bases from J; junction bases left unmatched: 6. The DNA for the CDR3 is TGTGCCAGCAGACAGGACAGGGAGGAGTACTTC. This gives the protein CASRQDREEYF.

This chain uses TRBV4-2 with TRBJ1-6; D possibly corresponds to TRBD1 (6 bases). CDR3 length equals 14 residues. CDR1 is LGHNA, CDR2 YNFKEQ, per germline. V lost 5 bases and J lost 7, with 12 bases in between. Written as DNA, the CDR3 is TGTGCCAGCAGCTCACGGACAGAGAATTCACCCCTCCACTTT. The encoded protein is CASSSRTENSPLHF.

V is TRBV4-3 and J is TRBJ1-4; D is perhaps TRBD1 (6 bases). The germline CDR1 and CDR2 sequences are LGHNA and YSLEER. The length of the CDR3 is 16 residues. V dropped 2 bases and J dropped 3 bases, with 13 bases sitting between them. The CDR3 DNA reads TGCGCCAGCAGCCAAAGCCCACAGGGAGCTAATGAAAAACTGTTTTTT. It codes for CASSQSPQGANEKLFF.

The CDR3 spells CASRIRDLGINEQFF. DNA of the CDR3: TGTGCCAGCAGGATCCGGGATTTGGGTATAAATGAGCAGTTCTTC. The V gene is TRBV27, the J gene TRBJ2-1, with a weak D call TRBD2 (5 bases). Germline values: CDR1 MNHEY, CDR2 SMNVEV (reference sequence). V was pared by 6 bases and J by 7 bases, with 19 bases between. The CDR3 runs 15 residues.

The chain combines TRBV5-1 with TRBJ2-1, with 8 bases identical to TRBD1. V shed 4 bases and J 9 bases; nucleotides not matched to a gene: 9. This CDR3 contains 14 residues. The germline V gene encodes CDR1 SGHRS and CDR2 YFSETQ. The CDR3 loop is CASSKGQGSGEQFF. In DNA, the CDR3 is TGCGCCAGCAGCAAAGGACAGGGATCAGGTGAGCAGTTCTTC. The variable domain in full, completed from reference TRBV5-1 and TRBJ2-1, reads KAGVTQTPRYLIKTRGQQVTLSCSPISGHRSVSWYQQTPGQGLQFLFEYFSETQRNKGNFPGRFSGRQFSNSRSEMNVSTLELGDSALYLCASSKGQGSGEQFFGPGTRLTVL.

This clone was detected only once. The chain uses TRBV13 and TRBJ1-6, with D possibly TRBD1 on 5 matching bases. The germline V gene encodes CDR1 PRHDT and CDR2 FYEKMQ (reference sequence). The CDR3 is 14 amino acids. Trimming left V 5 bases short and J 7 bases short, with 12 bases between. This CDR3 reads CASSRRTGNSPLHF. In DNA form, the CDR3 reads TGTGCCAGCAGCCGACGAACAGGAAATTCACCCCTCCACTTT.

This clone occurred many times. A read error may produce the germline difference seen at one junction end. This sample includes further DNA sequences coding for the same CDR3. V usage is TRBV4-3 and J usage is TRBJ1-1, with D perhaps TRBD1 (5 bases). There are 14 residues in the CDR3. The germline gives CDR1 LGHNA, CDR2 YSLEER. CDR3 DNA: TGCGCCAGCAGTCAAGGCGGGGGGGGCACTGAAGCTTTCTTT. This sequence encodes CASSQGGGGTEAFF.

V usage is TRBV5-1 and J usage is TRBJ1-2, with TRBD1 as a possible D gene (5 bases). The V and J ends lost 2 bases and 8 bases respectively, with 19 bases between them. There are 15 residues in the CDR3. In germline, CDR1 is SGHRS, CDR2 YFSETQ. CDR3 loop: CASSFRGGAPEGYTF. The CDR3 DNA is TGCGCCAGCAGCTTCAGAGGAGGGGCCCCAGAGGGCTACACCTTC.

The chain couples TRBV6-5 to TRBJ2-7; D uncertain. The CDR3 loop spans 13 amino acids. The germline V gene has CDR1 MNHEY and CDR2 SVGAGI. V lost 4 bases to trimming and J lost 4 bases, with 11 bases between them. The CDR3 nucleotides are TGTGCCAGCAGTTCCCCCCTTAAATACGAGCAGTACTTC. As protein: CASSSPLKYEQYF.

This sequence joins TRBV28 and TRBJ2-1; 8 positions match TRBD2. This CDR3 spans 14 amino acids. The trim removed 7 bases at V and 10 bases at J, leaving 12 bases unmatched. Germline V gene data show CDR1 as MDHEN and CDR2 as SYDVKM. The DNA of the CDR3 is TGTGCCAGCACTTTTGGCGGGGGGCCTCGGGAGCAGTTCTTC. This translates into CASTFGGGPREQFF.

CDR3 DNA sequence: TGTGCCAGCAGCCAGAGACAGGGGGCTAGGGGAGTGGAGGCTTTCTTT. This encodes CASSQRQGARGVEAFF. The chain links TRBV7-8 to TRBJ1-1, with TRBD1 matching over 10 bases. In germline, CDR1 is SGHVS, CDR2 FQNEAQ. J was trimmed by 11 bases and V by 5 bases; bases with no gene match: 17. The CDR3 contains 16 residues.

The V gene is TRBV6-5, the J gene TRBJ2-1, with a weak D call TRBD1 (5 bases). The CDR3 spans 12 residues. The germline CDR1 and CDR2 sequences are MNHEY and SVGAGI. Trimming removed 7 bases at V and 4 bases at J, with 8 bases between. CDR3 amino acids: CASNRQYNEQFF. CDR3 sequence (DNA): TGTGCCAGCAACAGACAGTACAATGAGCAGTTCTTC.

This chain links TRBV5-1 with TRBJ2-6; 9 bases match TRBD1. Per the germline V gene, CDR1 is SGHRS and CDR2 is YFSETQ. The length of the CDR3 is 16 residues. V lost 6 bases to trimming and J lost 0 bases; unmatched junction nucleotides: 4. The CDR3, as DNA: TGCGCCAGCACGCGGACAGGGGACTCTGGGGCCAACGTCCTGACTTTC. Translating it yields CASTRTGDSGANVLTF.

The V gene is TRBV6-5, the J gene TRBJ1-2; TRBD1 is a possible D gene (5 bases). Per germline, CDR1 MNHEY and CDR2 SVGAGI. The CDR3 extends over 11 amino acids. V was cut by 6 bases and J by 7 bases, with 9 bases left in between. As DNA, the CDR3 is TGTGCCAGCAGAGGGGTGGTTGGCTACACCTTC. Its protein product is CASRGVVGYTF.

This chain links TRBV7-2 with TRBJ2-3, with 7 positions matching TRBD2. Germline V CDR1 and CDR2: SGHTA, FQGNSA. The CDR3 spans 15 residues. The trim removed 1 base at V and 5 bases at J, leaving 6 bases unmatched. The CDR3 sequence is CASSLGGGLGDTQYF. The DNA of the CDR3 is TGTGCCAGCAGCTTAGGGGGGGGACTCGGAGATACGCAGTATTTT.

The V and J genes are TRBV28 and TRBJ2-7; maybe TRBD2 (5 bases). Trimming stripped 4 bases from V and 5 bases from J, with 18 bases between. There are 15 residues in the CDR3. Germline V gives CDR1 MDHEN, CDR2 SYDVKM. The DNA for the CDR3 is TGTGCCAGCAGTTCGGACTCCCCACCAAGGCACGAGCAGTACTTC. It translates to CASSSDSPPRHEQYF.

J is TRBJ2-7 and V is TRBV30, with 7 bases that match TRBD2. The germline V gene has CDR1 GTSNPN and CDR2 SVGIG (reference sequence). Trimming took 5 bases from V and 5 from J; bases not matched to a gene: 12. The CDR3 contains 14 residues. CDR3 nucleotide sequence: TGTGCCTGGGCGGATTGGGGGGGTTCGAACGAGCAGTACTTC. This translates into CAWADWGGSNEQYF. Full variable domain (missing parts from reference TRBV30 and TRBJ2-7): SQTIHQWPATLVQPVGSPLSLECTVEGTSNPNLYWYRQAAGRGLQLLFYSVGIGQISSEVPQNLSASRPQDRQFILSSKKLLLSDSGFYLCAWADWGGSNEQYFGPGTRLTVT.

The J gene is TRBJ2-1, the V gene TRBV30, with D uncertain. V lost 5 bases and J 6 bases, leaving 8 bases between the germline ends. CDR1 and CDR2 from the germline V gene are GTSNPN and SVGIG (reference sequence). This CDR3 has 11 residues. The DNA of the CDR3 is TGTGCCTGGGACGGGTTCAATGAGCAGTTCTTC. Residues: CAWDGFNEQFF.

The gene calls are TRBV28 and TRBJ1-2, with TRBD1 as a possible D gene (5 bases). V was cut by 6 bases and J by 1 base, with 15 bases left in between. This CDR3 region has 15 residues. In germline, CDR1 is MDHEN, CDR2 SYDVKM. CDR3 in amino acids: CASRETGTLNYGYTF. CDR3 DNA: TGTGCCAGCAGGGAAACAGGAACCCTTAACTATGGCTACACCTTC.

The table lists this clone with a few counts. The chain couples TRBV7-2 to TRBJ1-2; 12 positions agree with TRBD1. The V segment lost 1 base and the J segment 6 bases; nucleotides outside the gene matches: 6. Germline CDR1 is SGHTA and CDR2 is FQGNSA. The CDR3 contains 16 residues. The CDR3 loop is CASSLVGTGGAHGYTF. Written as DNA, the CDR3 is TGTGCCAGCAGCTTAGTGGGGACAGGGGGCGCTCATGGCTACACCTTC.

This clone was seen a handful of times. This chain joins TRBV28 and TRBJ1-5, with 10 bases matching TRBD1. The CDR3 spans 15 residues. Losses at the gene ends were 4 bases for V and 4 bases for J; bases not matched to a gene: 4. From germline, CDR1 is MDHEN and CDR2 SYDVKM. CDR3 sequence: CASSSGQGTNQPQHF. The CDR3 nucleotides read TGTGCCAGCAGTTCGGGACAGGGGACTAATCAGCCCCAGCATTTT. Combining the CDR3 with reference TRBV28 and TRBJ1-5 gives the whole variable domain DVKVTQSSRYLVKRTGEKVFLECVQDMDHENMFWYRQDPGLGLRLIYFSYDVKMKEKGDIPEGYSVSREKKERFSLILESASTNQTSMYLCASSSGQGTNQPQHFGDGTRLSIL.

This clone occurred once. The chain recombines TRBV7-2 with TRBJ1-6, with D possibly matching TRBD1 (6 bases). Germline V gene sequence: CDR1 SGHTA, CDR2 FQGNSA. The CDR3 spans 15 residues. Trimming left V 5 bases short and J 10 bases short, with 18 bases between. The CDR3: CASSPRGQPGSPLHF. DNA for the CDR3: TGTGCCAGCAGCCCTAGAGGACAGCCAGGGTCACCCCTCCACTTT.

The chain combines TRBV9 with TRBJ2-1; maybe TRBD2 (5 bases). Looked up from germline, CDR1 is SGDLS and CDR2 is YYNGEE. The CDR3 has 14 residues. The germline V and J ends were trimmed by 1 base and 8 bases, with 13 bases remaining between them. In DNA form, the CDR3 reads TGTGCCAGCAGCGTAAGAGCGACTACTCATGAGCAGTTCTTC. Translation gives CASSVRATTHEQFF. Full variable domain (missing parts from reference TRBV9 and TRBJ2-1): DSGVTQTPKHLITATGQRVTLRCSPRSGDLSVYWYQQSLDQGLQFLIQYYNGEERAKGNILERFSAQQFPDLHSELNLSSLELGDSALYFCASSVRATTHEQFFGPGTRLTVL.

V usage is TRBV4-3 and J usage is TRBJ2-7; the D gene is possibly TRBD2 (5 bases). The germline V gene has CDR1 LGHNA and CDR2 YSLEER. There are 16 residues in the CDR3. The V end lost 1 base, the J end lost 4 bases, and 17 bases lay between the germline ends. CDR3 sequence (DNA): TGCGCCAGCAGCCAAGGAGGTATGGGCGCGGGTTACGAGCAGTACTTC. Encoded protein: CASSQGGMGAGYEQYF.